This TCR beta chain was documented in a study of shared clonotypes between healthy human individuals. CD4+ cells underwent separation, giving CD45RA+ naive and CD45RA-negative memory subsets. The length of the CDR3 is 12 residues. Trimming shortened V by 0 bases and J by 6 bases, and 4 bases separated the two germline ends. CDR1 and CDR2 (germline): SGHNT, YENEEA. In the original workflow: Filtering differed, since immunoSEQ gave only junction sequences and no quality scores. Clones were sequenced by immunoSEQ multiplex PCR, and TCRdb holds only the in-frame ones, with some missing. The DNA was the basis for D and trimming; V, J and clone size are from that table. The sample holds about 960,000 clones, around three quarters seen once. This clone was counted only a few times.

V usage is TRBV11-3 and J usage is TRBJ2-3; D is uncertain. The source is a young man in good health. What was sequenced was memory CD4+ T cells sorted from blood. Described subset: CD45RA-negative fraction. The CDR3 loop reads CASSLDLDTQYF. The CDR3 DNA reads TGTGCCAGCAGCTTAGATTTGGATACGCAGTATTTT.